Each of the 10 T cell receptor beta chains below was sequenced from the same sample in a study of post-analysis software for immune sequencing data. Whole-study results and caveats: Controls had lower frequencies than patients of about 5 TRBV segments, which included TRBV5-6, TRBV5-1 and TRBV20-1.

Antigens for these TCRs are unknown. Libraries were made from TCR beta cDNA, and they carried unique molecular identifiers. Using its own MiXCR run on the PCR reads, TCRdb lists one record per CDR3 protein. The data show 700,000 to 800,000 distinct CDR3 sequences, approximately 30% seen once. Sequencing was done on a sample of blood. The receptors come from a girl aged 5-17 years with multiple sclerosis.

The chain links TRBV5-1 to TRBJ2-5; 7 bases are shared with TRBD1. J lost 2 bases, V lost 3 bases, and 4 bases had no gene match. Looked up from germline, CDR1 is SGHRS and CDR2 is YFSETQ. The CDR3 is 14 amino acids. CDR3 sequence (DNA): TGCGCCAGCAGCTCGGGACAGTCACAAGAGACCCAGTACTTC. This translates into CASSSGQSQETQYF.

This rearrangement joins TRBV28 to TRBJ2-4; 9 bases agree with TRBD1. V lost 6 bases to trimming and J lost 0 bases; unmatched junction nucleotides: 15. The length of the CDR3 is 19 residues. Germline V CDR1 and CDR2: MDHEN, SYDVKM. The CDR3 DNA reads as TGTGCCAGCAGGGAGGGGCGGACAGGGGCATCGGTAGCCAAAAACATTCAGTACTTC. Its protein is CASREGRTGASVAKNIQYF.

This clonotype showed up just a few times. This chain joins TRBV20-1 and TRBJ1-5, with no clear D. Trimming removed 1 base from V and 10 bases from J, with 14 bases in between. Per the germline V gene, CDR1 is DFQATT and CDR2 is SNEGSKA (reference sequence). CDR3 length: 13 amino acids. CDR3 amino acids: CSARVTQPSPQHF. CDR3 sequence (DNA): TGCAGTGCTAGAGTGACCCAGCCTTCACCCCAGCATTTT.

This chain joins TRBV28 and TRBJ1-2; 10 nucleotides align to TRBD1. From germline, CDR1 is MDHEN and CDR2 SYDVKM. This CDR3 comprises 14 residues. Trimming cost V 5 bases and J 4 bases; bases outside gene matches: 4. For the CDR3, the DNA is TGTGCCAGCAGTACCGGGACAGGGGTCTATGGCTACACCTTC. Encoded protein: CASSTGTGVYGYTF.

The chain carries TRBV28 and TRBJ1-5; D is perhaps TRBD1 (5 bases). V shed 4 bases and J shed 4 bases, with 14 bases lying between them. The CDR3 covers 15 residues. CDR1 and CDR2 from the germline V gene are MDHEN and SYDVKM. CDR3 bases: TGTGCCAGCAGTTATGCCGGACAAGTTAATCAGCCCCAGCATTTT. Its protein is CASSYAGQVNQPQHF.

At least ten counts were recorded for this clonotype. The chain employs TRBV29-1 and TRBJ2-1; the match to TRBD2 covers 13 bases. CDR1 and CDR2 from the germline V gene are SQVTM and ANQGSEA. The trim removed 6 bases at V and 8 bases at J, leaving 7 bases unmatched. This CDR3 comprises 14 residues. The chain's CDR3 is CSVKGLAGVYEQFF. CDR3 bases: TGCAGCGTAAAAGGACTAGCGGGAGTTTATGAGCAGTTCTTC.

Only a few counts were recorded for this clonotype. This chain joins TRBV6-6 and TRBJ2-1; D tentatively fits TRBD1 or TRBD2 (5 bases each). V was trimmed by 7 bases and J by 8 bases, leaving 18 bases between them. Looked up from germline, CDR1 is MNHNY and CDR2 is SVGAGI (reference sequence). CDR3 size: 14 residues. CDR3: CASTSGDLNDEQFF. CDR3 coding DNA: TGTGCCAGCACCTCCGGGGACCTCAACGATGAGCAGTTCTTC.

This clonotype was seen only a few times. The CDR3 DNA follows: TGTGCCAGTGTTTTTAGCGGGACTAGCGGGAAGGATGAGCAGTTCTTC. Amino acid sequence: CASVFSGTSGKDEQFF. The chain uses TRBV28 and TRBJ2-1, with 13 bases fitting TRBD2. This CDR3 contains 16 residues. V dropped 9 bases and J dropped 8; count of bases not matched to a gene: 13. The germline V gene has CDR1 MDHEN and CDR2 SYDVKM.

This sequence joins TRBV4-3 and TRBJ2-7; unclear D gene. The CDR3 is 14 amino acids. Germline values: CDR1 LGHNA, CDR2 YSLEER. The V gene lost 4 bases and the J gene lost 0 bases, with 10 bases spanning the gap. The CDR3 region has the DNA TGCGCCAGCAGCCCAGGACCGATCTCCTACGAGCAGTACTTC. Protein: CASSPGPISYEQYF.

As regards this clonotype: At one end, the junction sequence differs from germline, possibly due to a read error. The chain couples TRBV27 to TRBJ2-7; D gene ambiguous. Per germline, CDR1 MNHEY and CDR2 SMNVEV (reference sequence). This CDR3 has 13 residues. The CDR3 is CAGSFGRLGKQYF. The DNA for the CDR3 is TGTGCCGGCAGTTTCGGCAGGCTTGGTAAGCAGTACTTC.